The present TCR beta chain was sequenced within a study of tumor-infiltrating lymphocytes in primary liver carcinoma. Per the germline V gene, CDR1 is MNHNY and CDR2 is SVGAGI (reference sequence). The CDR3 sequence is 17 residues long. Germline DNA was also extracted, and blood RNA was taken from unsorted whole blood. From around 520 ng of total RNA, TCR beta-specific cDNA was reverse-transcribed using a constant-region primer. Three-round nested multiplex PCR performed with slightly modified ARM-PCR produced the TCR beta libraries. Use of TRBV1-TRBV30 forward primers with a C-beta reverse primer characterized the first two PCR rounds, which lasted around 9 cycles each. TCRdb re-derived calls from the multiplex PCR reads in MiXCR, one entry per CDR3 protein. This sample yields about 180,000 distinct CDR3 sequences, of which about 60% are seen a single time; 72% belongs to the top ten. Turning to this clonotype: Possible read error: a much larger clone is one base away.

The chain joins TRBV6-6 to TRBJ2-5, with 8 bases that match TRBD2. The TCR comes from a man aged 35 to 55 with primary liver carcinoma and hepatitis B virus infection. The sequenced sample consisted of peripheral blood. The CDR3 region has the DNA TGTACCAGCAGTTACCCCCAACTAGCGGAGGGGGGGGAGACCCAGTACTTC. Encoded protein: CTSSYPQLAEGGETQYF.